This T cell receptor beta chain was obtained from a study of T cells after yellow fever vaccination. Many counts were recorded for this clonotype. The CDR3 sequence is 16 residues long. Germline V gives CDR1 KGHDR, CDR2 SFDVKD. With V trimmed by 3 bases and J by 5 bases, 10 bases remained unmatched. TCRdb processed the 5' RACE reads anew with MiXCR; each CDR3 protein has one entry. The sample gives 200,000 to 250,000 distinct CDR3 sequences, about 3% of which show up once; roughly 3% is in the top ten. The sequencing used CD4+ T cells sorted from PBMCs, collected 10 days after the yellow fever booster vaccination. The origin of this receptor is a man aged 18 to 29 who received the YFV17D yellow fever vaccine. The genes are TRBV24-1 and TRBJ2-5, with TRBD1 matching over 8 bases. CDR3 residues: CATSDLGPGGRETQYF. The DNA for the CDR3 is TGTGCCACCAGTGATCTCGGCCCAGGGGGCAGGGAGACCCAGTACTTC.